These 18 T cell receptor beta chains came from one sample sequenced in a study of beta chain features in type 1 diabetes. Isolated RNA was reverse transcribed in full, so expressed TCRB transcripts were sequenced. Profiling relied on immunoSEQ multiplex PCR, and the TCRdb table lists in-frame clones only, not all of them. This sample carries 900,000 or so clones, roughly 17% of them seen once, and the ten largest clones take roughly 0.025%. Sequences were obtained from naive CD4+ T cells from blood. The receptors stem from a woman aged 18-29 years in good health.

The gene calls are TRBV19 and TRBJ1-1; no firm D call. Trimming shortened V by 0 bases and J by 8 bases, and 10 bases separated the two germline ends. CDR3 length: 13 residues. Germline V gene lookup returns CDR1 LNHDA and CDR2 SQIVND (reference sequence). The CDR3 protein is CASSIDRRREAFF. CDR3 nucleotides: TGTGCCAGTAGTATAGATCGTCGCCGGGAAGCTTTCTTT.

This clone has more than one count but fewer than ten. The CDR3 loop reads CASSLRQLGETQYF. The CDR3 DNA reads as TGTGCCAGCAGCTTGCGACAGCTGGGGGAGACCCAGTACTTC. This chain joins TRBV7-9 and TRBJ2-5, with a tentative D call TRBD1 (5 bases). Germline V gene data show CDR1 as SEHNR and CDR2 as FQNEAQ (reference sequence). V lost 3 bases and J lost 5, with 13 bases in between. The CDR3 is 14 amino acids.

A few counts support this clone. V usage is TRBV4-2 and J usage is TRBJ2-1; 9 bases are a match to TRBD1. There are 15 residues in the CDR3. V dropped 3 bases and J dropped 7; count of bases not matched to a gene: 7. Germline V gene lookup returns CDR1 LGHNA and CDR2 YNFKEQ. CDR3 protein: CASSQPTGGRNEQFF. In nucleotides, the CDR3 is TGTGCCAGCAGCCAGCCTACAGGGGGCAGGAATGAGCAGTTCTTC.

This clone showed up just a few times. The chain uses TRBV4-2 and TRBJ2-3; 8 bases align to TRBD2. The CDR3 extends over 18 amino acids. The junction had 12 bases not matched to a gene; V was cut back by 0 bases and J by 4 bases. The germline gives CDR1 LGHNA, CDR2 YNFKEQ. The CDR3 DNA is TGTGCCAGCAGCCAAGATAGGGGACTAGTAGAACTCGCAGATACGCAGTATTTT. Protein sequence: CASSQDRGLVELADTQYF.

This clone was found a few times. The V gene is TRBV28, the J gene TRBJ2-3, with D uncertain. CDR3 length: 13 amino acids. Germline V gives CDR1 MDHEN, CDR2 SYDVKM. V lost 8 bases to trimming and J lost 0 bases, with 9 bases between them. The CDR3 loop is CASRDVSTDTQYF. The DNA for the CDR3 is TGTGCCAGCCGAGATGTAAGCACAGATACGCAGTATTTT.

This clone was recorded a few times. The gene calls are TRBV7-2 and TRBJ2-5; D unclear. The CDR3 runs to 13 residues. The V end lost 6 bases, the J end lost 1 base, and 9 bases lay between the germline ends. The germline V gene has CDR1 SGHTA and CDR2 FQGNSA. CDR3 residues: CASSLNIQETQYF. In nucleotides, the CDR3 is TGTGCCAGCAGTTTAAACATCCAAGAGACCCAGTACTTC.

This chain joins TRBV7-2 and TRBJ2-4, with TRBD1 matching over 7 bases. From germline, CDR1 is SGHTA and CDR2 FQGNSA. This CDR3 is 13 amino acids long. V dropped 4 bases and J dropped 9; count of bases not matched to a gene: 6. The CDR3 nucleotides read TGTGCCAGCAGCTCGACAGGGCCAAGCATTCAGTACTTC. This gives the protein CASSSTGPSIQYF.

This clone was seen only a few times. J is TRBJ1-1 and V is TRBV7-8; a possible D gene is TRBD1 (6 bases). The CDR3 sequence is 14 residues long. The V and J ends lost 2 bases and 10 bases respectively, with 17 bases between them. Germline CDR1 reads SGHVS; CDR2 reads FQNEAQ. CDR3 amino acids: CASSLRGGLLGAFF. For the CDR3, the DNA is TGTGCCAGCAGCTTACGGGGGGGCCTTCTAGGAGCTTTCTTT.

The chain combines TRBV7-9 with TRBJ1-4, with no clear D. Germline CDR1 reads SEHNR; CDR2 reads FQNEAQ (reference sequence). Trimming took 1 base from V and 6 from J, leaving 3 bases between them. The CDR3 runs to 12 residues. DNA of the CDR3: TGTGCCAGCAGCTTAGTCGATGAAAAACTGTTTTTT. It translates to CASSLVDEKLFF.

There are a few counts of this clone. V and J are TRBV11-3 and TRBJ2-2; 7 bases match TRBD1. The CDR3 extends over 15 amino acids. Germline values: CDR1 SGHNT, CDR2 YENEEA. The junction had 7 bases not matched to a gene; V was cut back by 5 bases and J by 4 bases. In DNA, the CDR3 is TGTGCCAGCAGCCTTTGGACAGGCTCCACCGGGGAGCTGTTTTTT. It yields the protein CASSLWTGSTGELFF.

This clone was seen more than once but under ten times. The chain uses TRBV19 and TRBJ2-7, with D perhaps TRBD2 (6 bases). CDR1 LNHDA and CDR2 SQIVND come from the germline V gene (reference sequence). The V end lost 6 bases, the J end lost 6 bases, and 15 bases lay between the germline ends. CDR3 length: 13 amino acids. The CDR3 is CASRAHKEGEQYF. Here the CDR3 DNA reads TGTGCCAGTAGGGCCCACAAGGAGGGCGAGCAGTACTTC.

The chain combines TRBV19 with TRBJ1-2; D is ambiguous. V gave up 1 base and J gave up 5 bases, with 8 bases separating them. This CDR3 is built from 13 residues. Germline CDR1 and CDR2: LNHDA and SQIVND (reference sequence). The CDR3 sequence is CASSIVEFYGYTF. CDR3 sequence (DNA): TGTGCCAGTAGTATAGTGGAATTTTATGGCTACACCTTC.

The chain combines TRBV2 with TRBJ2-1; possible D gene TRBD1, 6 bases. Germline CDR1 reads SNHLY; CDR2 reads FYNNEI. Trimming took off 6 bases at V and 10 bases at J, with 10 bases between the two ends. The CDR3 has 11 residues. In nucleotides, the CDR3 is TGTGCCAGCAGAAGAACAGGGGAGCAGTTCTTC. Translated, it gives CASRRTGEQFF. Complete variable domain (other parts from reference TRBV2 and TRBJ2-1): EPEVTQTPSHQVTQMGQEVILRCVPISNHLYFYWYRQILGQKVEFLVSFYNNEISEKSEIFDDQFSVERPDGSNFTLKIRSTKLEDSAMYFCASRRTGEQFFGPGTRLTVL.

The chain employs TRBV7-3 and TRBJ2-1, with 9 nucleotides matching TRBD2. The CDR3 is 18 amino acids. The trim removed 2 bases at V and 7 bases at J, leaving 15 bases unmatched. Germline loops: CDR1 SGHTA, CDR2 FQGTGA. CDR3 DNA: TGTGCCAGCAGCTTAGGGCAGGGCGGCGGGAGGGCCTCGAATGAGCAGTTCTTC. Translation: CASSLGQGGGRASNEQFF.

Only a few counts were recorded for this clone. The chain joins TRBV4-2 to TRBJ2-5, with 14 bases lining up with TRBD2. The CDR3 length is 15 residues. Germline CDR1 and CDR2: LGHNA and YNFKEQ. Trimming took 4 bases from V and 5 from J; bases not matched to a gene: 3. Here the CDR3 DNA reads TGTGCCAGCAGCCCTGGGACTAGCGGGAGTGAGACCCAGTACTTC. Residues: CASSPGTSGSETQYF.

This rearrangement joins TRBV11-2 to TRBJ2-7; D may be TRBD1 or TRBD2 (5 bases each). Trimming pared 0 bases from V and 6 bases from J, leaving 15 bases between. The CDR3 covers 15 residues. Per the germline V gene, CDR1 is SGHAT and CDR2 is FQNNGV. DNA for the CDR3: TGTGCCAGCAGCTTAGATCAGGTCCGGGGACCCGAGCAGTACTTC. Its translation: CASSLDQVRGPEQYF.

Only a few counts were recorded for this clone. The chain joins TRBV7-3 to TRBJ2-2, with TRBD2 identical over 9 bases. CDR3 size: 13 residues. Trimming took 9 bases from V and 7 from J; bases not matched to a gene: 6. The germline gives CDR1 SGHTA, CDR2 FQGTGA. CDR3 nucleotides: TGTGCCAGTAGCGGGAGCCTCGACGGGGAGCTGTTTTTT. As protein: CASSGSLDGELFF.

This clone has only a few counts. The chain carries TRBV7-2 and TRBJ1-1; tentative D call: TRBD1 (6 bases). The CDR3 contains 13 residues. Trimming took 1 base from V and 8 from J, leaving 11 bases between them. Germline-derived CDR1 and CDR2 are SGHTA and FQGNSA. The CDR3 region is CASSLGQGSEAFF. Written as DNA, the CDR3 is TGTGCCAGCAGCTTAGGCCAGGGGTCGGAAGCTTTCTTT.